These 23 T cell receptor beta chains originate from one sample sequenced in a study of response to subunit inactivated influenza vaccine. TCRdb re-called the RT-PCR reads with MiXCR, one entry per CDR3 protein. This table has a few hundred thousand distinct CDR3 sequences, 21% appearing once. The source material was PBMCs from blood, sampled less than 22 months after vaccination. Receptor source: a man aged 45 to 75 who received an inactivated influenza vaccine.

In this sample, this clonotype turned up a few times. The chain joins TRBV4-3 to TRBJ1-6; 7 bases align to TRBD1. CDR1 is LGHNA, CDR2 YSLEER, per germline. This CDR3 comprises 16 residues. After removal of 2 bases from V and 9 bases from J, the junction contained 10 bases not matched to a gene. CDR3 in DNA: TGCGCCAGCAGCCAAAGTCGGGGGCAGGGGGGTTCACCCCTCCACTTT. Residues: CASSQSRGQGGSPLHF.

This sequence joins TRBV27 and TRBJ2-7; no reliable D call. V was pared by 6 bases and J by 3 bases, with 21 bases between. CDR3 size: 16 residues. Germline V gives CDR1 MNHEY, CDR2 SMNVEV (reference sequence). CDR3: CASSSKPPDDNYEQYF. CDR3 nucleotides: TGTGCCAGCAGCAGTAAACCCCCCGACGACAACTACGAGCAGTACTTC.

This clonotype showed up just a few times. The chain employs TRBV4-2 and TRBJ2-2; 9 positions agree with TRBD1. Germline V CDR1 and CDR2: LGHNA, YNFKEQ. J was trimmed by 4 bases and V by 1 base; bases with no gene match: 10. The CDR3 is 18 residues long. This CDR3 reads CASSQGTGEVIFTGELFF. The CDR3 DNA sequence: TGTGCCAGCAGCCAAGGGACAGGGGAAGTAATTTTCACCGGGGAGCTGTTTTTT.

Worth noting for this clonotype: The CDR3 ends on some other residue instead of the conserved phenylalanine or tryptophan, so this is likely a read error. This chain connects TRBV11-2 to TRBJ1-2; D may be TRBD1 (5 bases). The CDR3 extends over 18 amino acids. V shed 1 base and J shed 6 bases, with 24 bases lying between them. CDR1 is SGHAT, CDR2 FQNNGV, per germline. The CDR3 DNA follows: TGTGCCAGCAGCTTAGTGGGCAGGGTAGGAACACCTTCTCATGGCTACACCATC. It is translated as CASSLVGRVGTPSHGYTI.

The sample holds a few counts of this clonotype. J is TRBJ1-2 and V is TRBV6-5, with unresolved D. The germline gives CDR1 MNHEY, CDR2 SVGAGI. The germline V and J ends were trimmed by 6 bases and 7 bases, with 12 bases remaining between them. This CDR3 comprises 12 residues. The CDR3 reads CASSPAVGGYTF. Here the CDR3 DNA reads TGTGCCAGCAGCCCCGCCGTGGGTGGCTACACCTTC.

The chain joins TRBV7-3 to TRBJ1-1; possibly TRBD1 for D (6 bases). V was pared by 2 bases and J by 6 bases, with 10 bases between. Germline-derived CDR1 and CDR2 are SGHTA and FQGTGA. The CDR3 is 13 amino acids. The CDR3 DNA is TGTGCCAGCAGCTTAGACAGGTTCGCTGAAGCTTTCTTT. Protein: CASSLDRFAEAFF.

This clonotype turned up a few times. Written as DNA, the CDR3 is TGCGCCAGCAGCACCAAAGGAGGGAGTGAGCAGTACTTC. It codes for CASSTKGGSEQYF. The chain employs TRBV5-1 and TRBJ2-7; tentative D call: TRBD2 (6 bases). CDR3 length: 13 residues. Trimming pared 4 bases from V and 7 bases from J, leaving 15 bases between. Germline V gene sequence: CDR1 SGHRS, CDR2 YFSETQ.

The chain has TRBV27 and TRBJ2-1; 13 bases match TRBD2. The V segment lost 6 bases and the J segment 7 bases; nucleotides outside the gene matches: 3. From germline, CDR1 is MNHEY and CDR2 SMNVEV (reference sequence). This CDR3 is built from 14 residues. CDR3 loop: CASSPGLAGNEQFF. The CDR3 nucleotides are TGTGCCAGCAGCCCGGGACTAGCGGGAAATGAGCAGTTCTTC.

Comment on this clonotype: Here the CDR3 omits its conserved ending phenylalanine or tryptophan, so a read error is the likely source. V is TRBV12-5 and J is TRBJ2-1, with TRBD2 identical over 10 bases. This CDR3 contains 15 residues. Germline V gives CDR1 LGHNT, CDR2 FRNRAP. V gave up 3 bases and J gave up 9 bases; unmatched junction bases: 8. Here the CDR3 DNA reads TGTGCTAGTGGTTTTTTAGCGGGAGGCTATGTTGAGCAGTTCTTA. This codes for CASGFLAGGYVEQFL.

CDR3 in DNA: TGTGCCAGCAGCGTAGGAGGTGGGAGCTCGACCGGGGAGCTGTTTTTT. It translates to CASSVGGGSSTGELFF. The V and J genes are TRBV9 and TRBJ2-2, with TRBD2 as a possible D gene (5 bases). Germline V gene lookup returns CDR1 SGDLS and CDR2 YYNGEE. The CDR3 length is 16 residues. V lost 0 bases to trimming and J lost 5 bases, with 14 bases between them.

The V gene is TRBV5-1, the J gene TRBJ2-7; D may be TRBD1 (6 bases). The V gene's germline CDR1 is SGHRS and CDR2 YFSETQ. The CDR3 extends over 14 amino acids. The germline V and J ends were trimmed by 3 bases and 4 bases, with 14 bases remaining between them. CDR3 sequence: CASSSDSGVYEQYF. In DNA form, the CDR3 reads TGCGCCAGCAGCTCGGACAGCGGTGTATACGAGCAGTACTTC.

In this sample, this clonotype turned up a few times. The CDR3 region is CASRDYLTGGLTEAFF. CDR3 DNA sequence: TGTGCCAGCAGGGACTACTTGACAGGGGGCCTCACTGAAGCTTTCTTT. This rearrangement joins TRBV6-1 to TRBJ1-1; 10 bases are a match to TRBD1. V shed 6 bases and J 4 bases; nucleotides not matched to a gene: 11. Germline V gene data show CDR1 as MNHNS and CDR2 as SASEGT. This CDR3 has 16 amino acids.

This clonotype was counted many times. Here the CDR3 DNA reads TGCGCCAGCAGCCAAGAGTACAGGGCCGAGCAGTACTTC. Protein: CASSQEYRAEQYF. The rearrangement joins TRBV4-3 to TRBJ2-7; perhaps TRBD1 as D (6 bases). Germline values: CDR1 LGHNA, CDR2 YSLEER. Trimming removed 0 bases at V and 6 bases at J, with 9 bases between. CDR3 length equals 13 residues.

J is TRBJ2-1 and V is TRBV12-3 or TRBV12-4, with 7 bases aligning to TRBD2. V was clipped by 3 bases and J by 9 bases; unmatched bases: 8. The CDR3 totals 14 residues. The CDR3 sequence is CASSFRPGEGEQFF. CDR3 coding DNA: TGTGCCAGCAGTTTCCGCCCTGGGGAGGGTGAGCAGTTCTTC.

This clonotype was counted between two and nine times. CDR3 in DNA: TGTGCCAGCACCCCGGGGCCAGGGACTGAAGCTTTCTTT. Translating it yields CASTPGPGTEAFF. The V call is TRBV12-3 or TRBV12-4, the J call TRBJ1-1; a weak D match, TRBD1 (5 bases). There are 13 residues in the CDR3. V gave up 7 bases and J gave up 5 bases, with 14 bases separating them.

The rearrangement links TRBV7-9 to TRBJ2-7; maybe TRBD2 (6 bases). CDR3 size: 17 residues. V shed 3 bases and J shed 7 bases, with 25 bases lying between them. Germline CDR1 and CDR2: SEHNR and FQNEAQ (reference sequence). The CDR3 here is CASSFRELGDSRGEQYF. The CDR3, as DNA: TGTGCCAGCAGCTTTAGGGAGTTGGGGGACTCAAGAGGGGAGCAGTACTTC. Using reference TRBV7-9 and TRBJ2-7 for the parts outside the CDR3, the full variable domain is DTGVSQNPRHKITKRGQNVTFRCDPISEHNRLYWYRQTLGQGPEFLTYFQNEAQLEKSRLLSDRFSAERPKGSFSTLEIQRTEQGDSAMYLCASSFRELGDSRGEQYFGPGTRLTVT.

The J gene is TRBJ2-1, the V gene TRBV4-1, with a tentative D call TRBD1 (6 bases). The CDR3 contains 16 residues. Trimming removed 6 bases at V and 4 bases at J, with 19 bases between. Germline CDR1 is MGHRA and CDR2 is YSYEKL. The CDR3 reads CASSRTPGEGYNEQFF. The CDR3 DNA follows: TGCGCCAGCAGTCGCACCCCAGGGGAAGGATACAATGAGCAGTTCTTC.

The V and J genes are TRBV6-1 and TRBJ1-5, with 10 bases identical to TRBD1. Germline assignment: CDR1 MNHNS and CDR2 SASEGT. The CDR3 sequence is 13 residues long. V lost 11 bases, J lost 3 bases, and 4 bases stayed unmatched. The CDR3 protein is CAGGTGANQPQHF. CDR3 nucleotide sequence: TGTGCCGGGGGGACAGGGGCCAATCAGCCCCAGCATTTT.

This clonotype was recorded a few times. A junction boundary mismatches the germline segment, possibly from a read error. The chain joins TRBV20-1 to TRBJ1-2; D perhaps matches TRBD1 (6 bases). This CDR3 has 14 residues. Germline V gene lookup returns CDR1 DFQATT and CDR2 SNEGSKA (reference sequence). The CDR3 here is CSAREGGSGYGYTF. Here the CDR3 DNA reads TGCAGTGCCAGAGAAGGGGGGTCGGGCTATGGCTACACCTTC.

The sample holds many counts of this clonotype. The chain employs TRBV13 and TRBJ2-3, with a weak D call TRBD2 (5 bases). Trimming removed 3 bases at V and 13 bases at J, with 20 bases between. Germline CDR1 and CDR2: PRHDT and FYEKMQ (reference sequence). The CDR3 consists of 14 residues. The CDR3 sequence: CASSLYTGSGSEYF. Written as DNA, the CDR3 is TGTGCCAGCAGCTTGTATACGGGGAGCGGTTCAGAGTATTTT.

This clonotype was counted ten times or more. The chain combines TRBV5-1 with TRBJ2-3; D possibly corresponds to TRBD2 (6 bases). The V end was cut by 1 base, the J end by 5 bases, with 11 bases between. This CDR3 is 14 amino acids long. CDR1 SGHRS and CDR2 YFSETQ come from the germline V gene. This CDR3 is CASSLSGVVDTQYF. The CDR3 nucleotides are TGCGCCAGCAGCTTGTCGGGGGTTGTAGATACGCAGTATTTT.

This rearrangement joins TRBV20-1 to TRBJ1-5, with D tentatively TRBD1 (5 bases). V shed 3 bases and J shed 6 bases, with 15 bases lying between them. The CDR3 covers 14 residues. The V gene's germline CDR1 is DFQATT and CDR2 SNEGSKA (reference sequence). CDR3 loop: CSARGTPTRQPQHF. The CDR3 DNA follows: TGCAGTGCTAGGGGGACCCCGACCCGTCAGCCCCAGCATTTT.

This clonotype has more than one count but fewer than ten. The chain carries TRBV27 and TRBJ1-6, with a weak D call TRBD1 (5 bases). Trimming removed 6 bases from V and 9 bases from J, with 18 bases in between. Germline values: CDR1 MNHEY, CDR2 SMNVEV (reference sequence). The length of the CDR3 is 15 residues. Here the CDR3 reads CASRDLPARGSPLHF. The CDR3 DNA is TGTGCCAGCAGGGATCTCCCGGCTAGGGGTTCACCCCTCCACTTT.